A single sample gave rise to the 28 T cell receptor beta chains below, sequenced in a study of blood T cells in healthy people across ages. Sample-barcoded 5' priming and a J-beta primer mix drove a second PCR of about 6 to 12 cycles. MiXCR, run by TCRdb on the 5' RACE reads, gives a single entry per CDR3 protein. The data show some 780,000 distinct CDR3 sequences, more than 50% seen once. The sequencing input was blood. These receptors originate from a man aged 40-49 years in good health.

V and J are TRBV5-1 and TRBJ2-1; 8 positions agree with TRBD1. V lost 4 bases, J lost 5 bases, and 8 bases stayed unmatched. The germline V gene encodes CDR1 SGHRS and CDR2 YFSETQ. The CDR3 has 15 amino acids. CDR3 nucleotide sequence: TGCGCCAGCAGCGGTCGGGACAGGATGAACAATGAGCAGTTCTTC. This gives the protein CASSGRDRMNNEQFF.

This chain uses TRBV20-1 with TRBJ1-5; perhaps TRBD1 as D (5 bases). Per the germline V gene, CDR1 is DFQATT and CDR2 is SNEGSKA (reference sequence). The CDR3 sequence is 15 residues long. Trimming pared 3 bases from V and 1 base from J, leaving 13 bases between. The CDR3 spells CSASRGIGSNQPQHF. The CDR3, as DNA: TGCAGTGCTAGCCGGGGCATTGGGAGCAATCAGCCCCAGCATTTT.

V and J are TRBV28 and TRBJ2-1; 10 positions agree with TRBD1. The CDR3 has 16 amino acids. V dropped 7 bases and J dropped 10; count of bases not matched to a gene: 16. CDR1 and CDR2 from the germline V gene are MDHEN and SYDVKM. The CDR3 DNA reads TGTGCCAGCACCGAAGGAGCGGGACAGGGGAGGTTCGAGCAGTTCTTC. Residues: CASTEGAGQGRFEQFF.

V gene TRBV14 combines with J gene TRBJ1-5; D remains ambiguous. Trimming cost V 0 bases and J 1 base, with 1 base left between them. The CDR3 sequence is 13 residues long. Germline-derived CDR1 and CDR2 are SGHDN and FVKESK. This CDR3 reads CASSQESNQPQHF. CDR3 DNA sequence: TGTGCCAGCAGCCAAGAAAGCAATCAGCCCCAGCATTTT.

V usage is TRBV20-1 and J usage is TRBJ2-1; 7 nucleotides line up with TRBD2. V dropped 0 bases and J dropped 4; count of bases not matched to a gene: 3. The CDR3 consists of 14 residues. The V gene's germline CDR1 is DFQATT and CDR2 SNEGSKA (reference sequence). The CDR3 region has the DNA TGCAGTGCTAGAGACCTAGCGGCTTACAATGAGCAGTTCTTC. As protein: CSARDLAAYNEQFF.

The chain is built from TRBV28 and TRBJ2-1; D possibly matches TRBD1 or TRBD2 (6 bases each). The germline V and J ends were trimmed by 3 bases and 2 bases, with 11 bases remaining between them. CDR1 MDHEN and CDR2 SYDVKM come from the germline V gene. CDR3 length: 15 amino acids. CDR3 loop: CASSFRGDTYNEQFF. The CDR3 coding sequence is TGTGCCAGCAGTTTCCGCGGGGACACCTACAATGAGCAGTTCTTC.

This clonotype has a count of ten or more. The rearrangement links TRBV20-1 to TRBJ2-7; 8 nucleotides match TRBD1. V was clipped by 8 bases and J by 5 bases; unmatched bases: 8. CDR1 is DFQATT, CDR2 SNEGSKA, per germline (reference sequence). CDR3 length: 12 amino acids. Here the CDR3 DNA reads TGCAGTCCCTTAGGACAGGGAGACGAGCAGTACTTC. It yields the protein CSPLGQGDEQYF.

V is TRBV6-1 and J is TRBJ1-1; TRBD1 matches 7 bases. Germline assignment: CDR1 MNHNS and CDR2 SASEGT. This CDR3 spans 16 amino acids. Trimming cost V 9 bases and J 2 bases; bases outside gene matches: 15. Here the CDR3 DNA reads TGTGCCAGACAGGGGACGAGGCCGTTACTAAACACTGAAGCTTTCTTT. Translated: CARQGTRPLLNTEAFF.

J is TRBJ1-1 and V is TRBV12-3 or TRBV12-4, with D tentatively TRBD1 (6 bases). V lost 4 bases to trimming and J lost 5 bases, with 14 bases between them. CDR3 length: 14 amino acids. The CDR3 region is CASSSTGLGTEAFF. The CDR3 DNA is TGTGCCAGCAGTTCCACAGGGCTGGGGACTGAAGCTTTCTTT.

This chain connects TRBV6-5 to TRBJ2-1; D gene ambiguous. CDR3 size: 11 residues. The V end lost 8 bases, the J end lost 7 bases, and 9 bases lay between the germline ends. Per the germline V gene, CDR1 is MNHEY and CDR2 is SVGAGI. CDR3 protein: CASRMGNEQFF. The CDR3 DNA sequence: TGTGCCAGCCGAATGGGGAATGAGCAGTTCTTC.

This rearrangement joins TRBV20-1 to TRBJ2-1, with 8 bases fitting TRBD2. The CDR3 totals 16 residues. Per the germline V gene, CDR1 is DFQATT and CDR2 is SNEGSKA (reference sequence). Trimming took 1 base from V and 6 from J; bases not matched to a gene: 11. This CDR3 is CSARAWGRGAVNEQFF. The CDR3 coding sequence is TGCAGTGCTAGAGCCTGGGGGCGGGGGGCGGTCAATGAGCAGTTCTTC.

This rearrangement joins TRBV5-1 to TRBJ2-3, with D possibly being TRBD2 (5 bases). V was pared by 3 bases and J by 0 bases, with 20 bases between. This CDR3 has 18 amino acids. Germline CDR1 is SGHRS and CDR2 is YFSETQ. The CDR3 DNA is TGCGCCAGCAGCTCGGGGATCTCTGCCAGGATGAGCACAGATACGCAGTATTTT. Its protein is CASSSGISARMSTDTQYF.

Note on this clonotype: This may come from a read error, since a much larger clone is one base off. The genes are TRBV7-2 and TRBJ2-1; TRBD2 agrees at 10 bases. This CDR3 spans 16 amino acids. Germline CDR1 SGHTA, CDR2 FQGNSA. The CDR3 sequence is CASGLAGGSSYNEQFF. The CDR3 coding sequence is TGTGCCAGCGGCTTAGCGGGGGGAAGCTCCTACAATGAGCAGTTCTTC. Variable domain in full (rest from reference TRBV7-2 and TRBJ2-1): GAGVSQSPSNKVTEKGKDVELRCDPISGHTALYWYRQSLGQGLEFLIYFQGNSAPDKSGLPSDRFSAERTGGSVSTLTIQRTQQEDSAVYLCASGLAGGSSYNEQFFGPGTRLTVL.

This chain uses TRBV12-3 or TRBV12-4 with TRBJ2-3; TRBD2 matches 8 bases. The ends lost 9 bases at V and 4 bases at J; junction bases unmatched: 3. The CDR3 is 12 amino acids. The CDR3: CASGLAADTQYF. The CDR3 DNA is TGTGCCAGTGGACTAGCAGCAGATACGCAGTATTTT.

There are a few counts of this clonotype. This chain uses TRBV20-1 with TRBJ2-1, with TRBD1 matching 9 bases. Germline CDR1 is DFQATT and CDR2 is SNEGSKA (reference sequence). J was trimmed by 8 bases and V by 2 bases; bases with no gene match: 4. The CDR3 is 13 residues long. DNA of the CDR3: TGCAGTGCTAGATGGGACAGGGATGATGAGCAGTTCTTC. Amino acids: CSARWDRDDEQFF.

CDR3 in DNA: TGTGCCAGCGGGACAGGGAGTCCCGAGGCTGGAAACACCATATATTTT. Protein sequence: CASGTGSPEAGNTIYF. The chain combines TRBV5-6 with TRBJ1-3; 9 nucleotides align to TRBD1. Per the germline V gene, CDR1 is SGHDT and CDR2 is YYEEEE. The V and J ends lost 7 bases and 2 bases, in that order; junction bases with no gene match: 10. The CDR3 sequence is 16 residues long.

The rearrangement uses TRBV9 and TRBJ2-5, with 7 nucleotides matching TRBD2. Germline V lookup: CDR1 SGDLS, CDR2 YYNGEE. CDR3 length equals 13 residues. V shed 1 base, J shed 7 bases, and the junction held 4 bases outside the gene matches. The CDR3 bases are TGTGCCAGCAGCGTAACCAGGGAGGGGACCCAGTACTTC. Translating it yields CASSVTREGTQYF.

The chain joins TRBV12-3 or TRBV12-4 to TRBJ2-2; the match to TRBD2 covers 10 bases. This CDR3 is 16 amino acids long. With V trimmed by 8 bases and J by 5 bases, 11 bases remained unmatched. The CDR3 reads CASSKGGGLATGELFF. The CDR3 DNA reads TGTGCCAGCTCCAAGGGGGGGGGACTAGCGACCGGGGAGCTGTTTTTT.

This chain connects TRBV29-1 to TRBJ2-5; D is unresolved. There are 12 residues in the CDR3. Germline V gene sequence: CDR1 SQVTM, CDR2 ANQGSEA. Trimming pared 3 bases from V and 5 bases from J, leaving 10 bases between. In DNA, the CDR3 is TGCAGCGTTGATAAAGGGCGGGAGACCCAGTACTTC. Its protein product is CSVDKGRETQYF.

The chain uses TRBV20-1 and TRBJ2-1; a weak D match, TRBD1 (6 bases). V was shortened by 5 bases and J by 2 bases, with 19 bases between the two germline ends. Germline V gives CDR1 DFQATT, CDR2 SNEGSKA (reference sequence). The CDR3 runs 16 residues. The CDR3: CSAGARGRTTYNEQFF. The DNA for the CDR3 is TGCAGTGCTGGGGCCAGGGGACGGACAACCTACAATGAGCAGTTCTTC.

This rearrangement joins TRBV5-1 to TRBJ1-2; D not resolved. Germline loops: CDR1 SGHRS, CDR2 YFSETQ. The CDR3 runs to 13 residues. V lost 3 bases to trimming and J lost 8 bases, with 14 bases between them. CDR3: CASSSGTIGGYTF. CDR3 coding DNA: TGCGCCAGCAGCTCAGGAACTATTGGCGGCTACACCTTC. Looking up the rest from reference TRBV5-1 and TRBJ1-2 gives the full variable domain: KAGVTQTPRYLIKTRGQQVTLSCSPISGHRSVSWYQQTPGQGLQFLFEYFSETQRNKGNFPGRFSGRQFSNSRSEMNVSTLELGDSALYLCASSSGTIGGYTFGSGTRLTVV.

V gene TRBV7-8 combines with J gene TRBJ2-4; TRBD1 is a possible D gene (7 bases). The CDR3 extends over 15 amino acids. Germline V gene lookup returns CDR1 SGHVS and CDR2 FQNEAQ. Trimming left V 3 bases short and J 4 bases short, with 13 bases between. The DNA of the CDR3 is TGTGCCAGCAGCTTTGGGCGGGACAGAAAAAACATTCAGTACTTC. This sequence encodes CASSFGRDRKNIQYF.

The chain employs TRBV2 and TRBJ2-3, with 7 bases fitting TRBD2. The trim removed 4 bases at V and 0 bases at J, leaving 13 bases unmatched. Germline V gives CDR1 SNHLY, CDR2 FYNNEI. This CDR3 spans 18 amino acids. In DNA form, the CDR3 reads TGTGCCAGCAGTGGCAAGTCGATACTAGCGAGAAGCACAGATACGCAGTATTTT. Its translation is CASSGKSILARSTDTQYF.

Comments on this clonotype: The DNA is omitted, as the CDR3 cannot be located on it reliably, and the CDR3 follows TCRdb's listing. V usage is TRBV12-1 and J usage is TRBJ2-1; the listed D gene, TRBD2, was not tested against the DNA. TRBV12-1 is a recognized pseudogene. The CDR3 totals 17 residues, both ends included. The CDR3 loop is CASSFACGTTSYNEQFF.

J is TRBJ2-7 and V is TRBV20-1, with TRBD2 matching over 13 bases. Germline V gives CDR1 DFQATT, CDR2 SNEGSKA (reference sequence). The J segment lost 6 bases and the V segment lost 6 bases, leaving 5 bases of the junction unmatched. The CDR3 has 13 amino acids. This CDR3 is CSARTSGSPEQYF. CDR3 sequence (DNA): TGCAGTGCGAGGACTAGCGGGAGCCCCGAGCAGTACTTC.

The chain has TRBV7-9 and TRBJ2-7; a possible D gene is TRBD1 (5 bases). The assigned J gene may be wrong: the sequence end matches TRBJ2-5 better. This CDR3 contains 15 residues. Germline assignment: CDR1 SEHNR and CDR2 FQNEAQ (reference sequence). Here the CDR3 reads CASSLGTTRAETQYF. Written as DNA, the CDR3 is TGTGCCAGCAGCTTAGGGACAACAAGAGCGGAGACCCAGTACTTC.

CDR3: CASSLNGRGVGTDTQYF. The CDR3, as DNA: TGTGCCAGCAGCTTAAATGGGCGGGGGGTCGGCACAGATACGCAGTATTTT. The chain employs TRBV7-2 and TRBJ2-3; 8 bases align to TRBD2. Trimming at V came to 2 bases and at J to 1 base, leaving 8 bases not matched to a gene. The germline V gene encodes CDR1 SGHTA and CDR2 FQGNSA. CDR3 length: 17 residues.

This clonotype was seen only once. The rearrangement uses TRBV13 and TRBJ2-1; possible D gene TRBD2, 6 bases. Trimming cost V 6 bases and J 0 bases, with 15 bases left between them. The CDR3 runs 16 residues. Germline CDR1 reads PRHDT; CDR2 reads FYEKMQ (reference sequence). CDR3 residues: CASSRGTLSSYNEQFF. CDR3 nucleotide sequence: TGTGCCAGCAGTCGCGGGACGTTGAGCTCCTACAATGAGCAGTTCTTC.